The sequence of this T cell receptor beta chain was determined in a study of blood T cell repertoires in COVID-19. Study summary: Whether acute or convalescent, the COVID-19 samples came from the United States, Italy and Spain.

In the original workflow: By means of reference gene primer amplification, nucleated cell counts were estimated. Sequenced by immunoSEQ multiplex PCR; TCRdb stores in-frame clones only, minus some. The D gene and trimming were derived from the DNA, and the V and J assignments and clone size from that table. This sample carries fewer than 150,000 clones, approximately 85% of them seen once, and the ten largest clones take about 3%. From germline, CDR1 is KGHDR and CDR2 SFDVKD. The CDR3 spans 16 residues. V was pared by 1 base and J by 0 bases, with 8 bases between. V is TRBV24-1 and J is TRBJ2-2, with unresolved D. This receptor was identified in a man aged 40-50 years with acute or convalescent COVID-19. The sequencing sample was made of peripheral blood. DNA for the CDR3: TGTGCCACCAGTGATTTCAAGAGATCGAACACCGGGGAGCTGTTTTTT. It specifies CATSDFKRSNTGELFF.